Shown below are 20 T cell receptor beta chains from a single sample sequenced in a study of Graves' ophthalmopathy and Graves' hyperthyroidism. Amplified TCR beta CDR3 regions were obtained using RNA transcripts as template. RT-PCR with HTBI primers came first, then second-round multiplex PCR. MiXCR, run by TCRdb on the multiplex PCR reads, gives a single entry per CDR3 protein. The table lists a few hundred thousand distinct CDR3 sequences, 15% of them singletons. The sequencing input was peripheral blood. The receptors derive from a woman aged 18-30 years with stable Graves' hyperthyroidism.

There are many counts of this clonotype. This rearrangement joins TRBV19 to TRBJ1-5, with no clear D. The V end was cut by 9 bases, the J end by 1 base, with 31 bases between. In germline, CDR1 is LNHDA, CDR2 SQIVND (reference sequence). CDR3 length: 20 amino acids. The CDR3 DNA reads TGTGCCAGGTCCCGCATTCTCACAAGACGTGACGTGATGAGCAATCAGCCCCAGCATTTT. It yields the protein CARSRILTRRDVMSNQPQHF.

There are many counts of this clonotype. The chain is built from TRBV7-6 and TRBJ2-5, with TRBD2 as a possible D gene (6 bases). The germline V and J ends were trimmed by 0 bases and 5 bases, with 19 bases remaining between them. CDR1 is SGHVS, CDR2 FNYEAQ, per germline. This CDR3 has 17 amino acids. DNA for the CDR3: TGTGCCAGCAGCTTAGCATGGGCGGGGTCACCCCTGGAGACCCAGTACTTC. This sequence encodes CASSLAWAGSPLETQYF. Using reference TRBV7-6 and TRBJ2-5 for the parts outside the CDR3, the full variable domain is GAGVSQSPRYKVTKRGQDVALRCDPISGHVSLYWYRQALGQGPEFLTYFNYEAQQDKSGLPNDRFSAERPEGSISTLTIQRTEQRDSAMYRCASSLAWAGSPLETQYFGPGTRLLVL.

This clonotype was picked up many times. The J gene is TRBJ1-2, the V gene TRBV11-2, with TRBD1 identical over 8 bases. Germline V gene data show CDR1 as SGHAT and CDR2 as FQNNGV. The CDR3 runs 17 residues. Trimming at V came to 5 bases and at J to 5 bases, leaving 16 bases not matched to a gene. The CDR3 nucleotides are TGTGCCAGCAGCCTTAGACAGGGGCCTAAAGGGGGGTATGGCTACACCTTC. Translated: CASSLRQGPKGGYGYTF.

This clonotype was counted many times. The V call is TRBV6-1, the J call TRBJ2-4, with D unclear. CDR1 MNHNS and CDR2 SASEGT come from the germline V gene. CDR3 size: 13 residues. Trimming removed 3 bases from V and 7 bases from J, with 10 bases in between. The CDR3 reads CASSDTPRNIQYF. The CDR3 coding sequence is TGTGCCAGCAGTGACACCCCTCGGAACATTCAGTACTTC.

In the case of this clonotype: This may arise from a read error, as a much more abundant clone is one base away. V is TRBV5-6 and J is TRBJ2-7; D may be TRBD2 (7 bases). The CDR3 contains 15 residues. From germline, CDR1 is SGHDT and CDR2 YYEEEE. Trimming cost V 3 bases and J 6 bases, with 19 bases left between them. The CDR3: CASSSTGGRGLEQYF. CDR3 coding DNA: TGTGCCAGCAGCTCGACCGGGGGGCGAGGCCTCGAGCAGTACTTC. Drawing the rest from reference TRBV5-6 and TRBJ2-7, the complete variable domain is DAGVTQSPTHLIKTRGQQVTLRCSPKSGHDTVSWYQQALGQGPQFIFQYYEEEERQRGNFPDRFSGHQFPNYSSELNVNALLLGDSALYLCASSSTGGRGLEQYFGPGTRLTVT.

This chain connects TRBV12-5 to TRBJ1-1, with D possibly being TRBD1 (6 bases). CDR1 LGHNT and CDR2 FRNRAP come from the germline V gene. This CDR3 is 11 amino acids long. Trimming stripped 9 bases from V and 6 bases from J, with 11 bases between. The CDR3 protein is CASKQGAEAFF. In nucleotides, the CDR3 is TGTGCTAGCAAACAGGGAGCTGAAGCTTTCTTT.

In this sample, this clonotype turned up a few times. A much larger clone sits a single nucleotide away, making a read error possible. CDR3 in DNA: TGTGCCAGTAGTTCTTGGACAGACGAAAGCCCTGAAGCTTGCTTT. Protein: CASSSWTDESPEACF. The gene calls are TRBV19 and TRBJ1-1; possibly TRBD1 for D (6 bases). CDR1 is LNHDA, CDR2 SQIVND, per germline (reference sequence). The CDR3 covers 15 residues. Complete variable domain (other parts from reference TRBV19 and TRBJ1-1): DGGITQSPKYLFRKEGQNVTLSCEQNLNHDAMYWYRQDPGQGLRLIYYSQIVNDFQKGDIAEGYSVSREKKESFPLTVTSAQKNPTAFYLCASSSWTDESPEACFGQGTRLTVV.

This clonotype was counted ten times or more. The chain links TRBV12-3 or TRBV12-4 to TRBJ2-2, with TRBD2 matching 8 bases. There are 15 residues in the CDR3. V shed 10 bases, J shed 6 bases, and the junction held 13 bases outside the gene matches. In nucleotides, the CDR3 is TGTGCCACCCCAACGGGACTAGGTCAGGCCGGGGAGCTGTTTTTT. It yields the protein CATPTGLGQAGELFF.

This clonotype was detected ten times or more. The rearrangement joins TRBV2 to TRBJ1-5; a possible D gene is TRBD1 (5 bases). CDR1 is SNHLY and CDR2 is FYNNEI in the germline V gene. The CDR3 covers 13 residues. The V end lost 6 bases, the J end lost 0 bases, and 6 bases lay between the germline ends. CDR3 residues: CASRQDSNQPQHF. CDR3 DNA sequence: TGTGCCAGCAGACAGGATAGCAATCAGCCCCAGCATTTT.

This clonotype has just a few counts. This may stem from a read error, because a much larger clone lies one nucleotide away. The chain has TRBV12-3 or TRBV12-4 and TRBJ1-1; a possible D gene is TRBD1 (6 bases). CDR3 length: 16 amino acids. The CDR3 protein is CASTHPRGIMNTEALF. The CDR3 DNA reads TGTGCCAGCACTCACCCCAGGGGTATTATGAACACTGAAGCTCTCTTT.

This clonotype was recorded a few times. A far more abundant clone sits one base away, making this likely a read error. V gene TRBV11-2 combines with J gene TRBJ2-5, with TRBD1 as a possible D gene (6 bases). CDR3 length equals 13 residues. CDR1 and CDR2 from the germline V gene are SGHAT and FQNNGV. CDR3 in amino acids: CASSFRGQETKYF. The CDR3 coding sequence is TGTGCCAGCAGCTTCAGGGGCCAAGAGACCAAGTACTTC.

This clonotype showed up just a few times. CDR3 DNA: TGTGCCAGCTCAACACCAGGCTGGGGGACAGGGCTTAGTACCGGGGAGCTGTTTTTT. Translating it yields CASSTPGWGTGLSTGELFF. The rearrangement joins TRBV27 to TRBJ2-2, with 9 bases matching TRBD1. V trimming: 8 bases; J trimming: 5 bases; junction bases outside the gene matches: 21. CDR3 length equals 19 residues. Per the germline V gene, CDR1 is MNHEY and CDR2 is SMNVEV (reference sequence).

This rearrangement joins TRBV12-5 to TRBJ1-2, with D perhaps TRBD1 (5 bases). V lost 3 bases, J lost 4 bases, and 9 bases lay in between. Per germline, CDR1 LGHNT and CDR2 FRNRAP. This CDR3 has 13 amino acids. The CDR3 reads CASGFEGSYGYTF. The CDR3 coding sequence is TGTGCTAGTGGTTTTGAGGGGTCCTATGGCTACACCTTC. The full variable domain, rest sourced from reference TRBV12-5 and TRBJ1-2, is DARVTQTPRHKVTEMGQEVTMRCQPILGHNTVFWYRQTMMQGLELLAYFRNRAPLDDSGMPKDRFSAEMPDATLATLKIQPSEPRDSAVYFCASGFEGSYGYTFGSGTRLTVV.

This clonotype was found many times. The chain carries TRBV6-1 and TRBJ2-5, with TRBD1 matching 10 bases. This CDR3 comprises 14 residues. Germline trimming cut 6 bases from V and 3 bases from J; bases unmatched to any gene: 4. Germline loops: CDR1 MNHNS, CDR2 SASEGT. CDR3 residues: CASSDGTGEETQYF. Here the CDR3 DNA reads TGTGCCAGCAGCGATGGGACAGGGGAAGAGACCCAGTACTTC.

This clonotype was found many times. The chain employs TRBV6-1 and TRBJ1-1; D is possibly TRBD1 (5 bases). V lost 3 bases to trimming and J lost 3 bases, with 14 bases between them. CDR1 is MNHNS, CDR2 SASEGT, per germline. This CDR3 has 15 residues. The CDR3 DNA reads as TGTGCCAGCAGTGATTGGCGGGGACGATACACTGAAGCTTTCTTT. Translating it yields CASSDWRGRYTEAFF.

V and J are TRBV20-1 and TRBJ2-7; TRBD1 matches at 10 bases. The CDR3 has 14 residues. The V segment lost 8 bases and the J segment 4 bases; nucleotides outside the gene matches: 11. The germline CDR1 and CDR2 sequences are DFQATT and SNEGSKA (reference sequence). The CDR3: CSPATPGQGYEQYF. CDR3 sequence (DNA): TGCAGTCCGGCTACCCCGGGACAGGGGTACGAGCAGTACTTC.

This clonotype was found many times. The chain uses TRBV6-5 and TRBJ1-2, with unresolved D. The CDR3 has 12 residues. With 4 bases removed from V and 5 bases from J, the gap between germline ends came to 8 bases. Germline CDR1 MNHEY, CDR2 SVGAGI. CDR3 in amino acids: CASSSRRYGYTF. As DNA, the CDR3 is TGTGCCAGCAGTTCCCGGAGGTATGGCTACACCTTC.

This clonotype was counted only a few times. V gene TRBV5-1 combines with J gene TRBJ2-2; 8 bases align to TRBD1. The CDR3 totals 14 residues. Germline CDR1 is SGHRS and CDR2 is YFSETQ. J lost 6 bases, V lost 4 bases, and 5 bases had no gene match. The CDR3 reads CASSTDRAAGELFF. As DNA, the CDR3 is TGCGCCAGCAGCACGGACAGGGCCGCCGGGGAGCTGTTTTTT.

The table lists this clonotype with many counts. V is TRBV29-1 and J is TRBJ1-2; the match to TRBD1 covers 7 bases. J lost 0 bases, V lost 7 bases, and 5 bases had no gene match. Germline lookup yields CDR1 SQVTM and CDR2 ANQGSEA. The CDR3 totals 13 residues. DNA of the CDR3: TGCAGCGGACTACAGGGGCCTAACTATGGCTACACCTTC. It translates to CSGLQGPNYGYTF.

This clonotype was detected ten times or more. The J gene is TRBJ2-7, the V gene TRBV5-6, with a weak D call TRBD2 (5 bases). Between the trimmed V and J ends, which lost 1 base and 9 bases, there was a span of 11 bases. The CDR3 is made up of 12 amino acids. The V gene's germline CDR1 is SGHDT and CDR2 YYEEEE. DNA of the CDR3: TGTGCCAGCAGCTTGTTCGGGATCGGGCAGTACTTC. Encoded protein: CASSLFGIGQYF.